The rows below give T cell receptor beta chains drawn from one sample of a study of PD-L1 blockade in urothelial cancer. Sequenced by immunoSEQ multiplex PCR; TCRdb stores in-frame clones only, minus some. Of tens of thousands of clones detected, 85% to 90% appear once; the ten largest clones hold 3.5% to 5.5%. Material: PBMCs, obtained around atezolizumab (anti-PD-L1) treatment. The receptors stem from a man between 70 and 80 years old with urothelial cancer. The CDR3 runs from the conserved cysteine through the conserved F or W. A D gene is named only where the DNA matches it firmly. Part of the rows lack a size; the others show once, few, many or a class for expanded clones.

cdr3_aa cdr3_nt v_call d_call clone_size j_call
CASSLRQVAYEQYF TGTGCCAGCAGTTTACGGCAGGTAGCCTACGAGCAGTACTTC TRBV28 . . TRBJ2-7
CASSLPGQPNEKLFF TGTGCCAGCAGCTTACCGGGACAGCCTAATGAAAAACTGTTTTTT TRBV5-4 TRBD1 . TRBJ1-4
CASSFATGGYSGYTF TGTGCCAGCAGTTTTGCGACAGGGGGCTACTCTGGCTACACCTTC TRBV28 TRBD1 . TRBJ1-2
CASSLWAGNEKLFF TGCGCCAGCAGCTTGTGGGCAGGGAATGAAAAACTGTTTTTT TRBV5-1 . . TRBJ1-4
CASSLSPSNYGYTF TGCGCCAGCAGCTTGTCTCCGTCTAACTATGGCTACACCTTC TRBV5-1 . once TRBJ1-2
CAIIRDRENTEAFF TGTGCCATCATAAGGGACAGGGAGAACACTGAAGCTTTCTTT TRBV10-3 TRBD1 . TRBJ1-1
CASSYRTSGETQYF TGTGCCAGCAGTTACAGGACTAGCGGGGAGACCCAGTACTTC TRBV6-5 TRBD2 . TRBJ2-5
CASITSGTGNQPQHF TGTGCCAGCATCACATCCGGGACAGGGAATCAGCCCCAGCATTTT TRBV6-6 TRBD1 . TRBJ1-5
CASSLDGGDQPQHF TGCGCCAGCAGCTTGGATGGGGGGGATCAGCCCCAGCATTTT TRBV5-1 . . TRBJ1-5
CASSLYGGRVNEQFF TGTGCCAGCAGCTTATATGGCGGGAGGGTCAATGAGCAGTTCTTC TRBV7-9 TRBD2 . TRBJ2-1
CASSPGDSQTQYF TGTGCCAGCAGCCCCGGGGACAGCCAAACCCAGTACTTC TRBV5-6 TRBD1 . TRBJ2-5
CASSVLAGEGTDTQYF TGTGCCAGCAGCGTCCTAGCGGGAGAGGGCACAGATACGCAGTATTTT TRBV9 TRBD2 once TRBJ2-3
CASSRSWTGSGGYTF TGTGCCAGCAGCCGCTCCTGGACGGGGAGTGGTGGCTACACCTTC TRBV5-8 . . TRBJ1-2
CASSLMRSGGQYF TGTGCCAGCAGCCTTATGCGTTCGGGGGGGCAGTACTTC TRBV28 TRBD2 . TRBJ2-7
CASRGGKNQPQHF TGTGCCAGCAGAGGGGGCAAAAATCAGCCCCAGCATTTT TRBV28 TRBD1 . TRBJ1-5
CASSWRDYLYNEQFF TGTGCCAGCAGCTGGCGGGACTACCTCTACAATGAGCAGTTCTTC TRBV7-9 TRBD2 . TRBJ2-1
CASSLRPPGVEGEKLFF TGTGCCAGCAGCTTACGCCCCCCTGGGGTGGAGGGTGAAAAACTGTTTTTT TRBV7-8 . . TRBJ1-4
CASSPGLAGGPSEQYF TGTGCCAGCAGCCCGGGACTAGCGGGAGGGCCAAGCGAGCAGTACTTC TRBV7-9 TRBD2 . TRBJ2-7
CAIKLELKTGELFF TGTGCCATCAAGCTCGAGCTGAAAACCGGGGAGCTGTTTTTT TRBV10-3 . . TRBJ2-2
CASLVTRVADTQYF TGTGCCAGCCTCGTTACTAGAGTGGCGGATACGCAGTATTTT TRBV2 . . TRBJ2-3
CASSPARVTNEKLFF TGTGCCAGCTCACCAGCCAGGGTGACTAATGAAAAACTGTTTTTT TRBV18 . . TRBJ1-4
CASSIRGLAGVGGYNEQFF TGTGCCAGTAGTATTAGGGGACTAGCGGGAGTGGGTGGGTACAATGAGCAGTTCTTC TRBV19 TRBD2 . TRBJ2-1
CASSRDGGTGETQYF TGTGCCAGCTCACGAGACGGGGGAACGGGGGAGACCCAGTACTTC TRBV18 . . TRBJ2-5
CASTTFLGSGNYYEQYF TGTGCCAGCACCACCTTCTTGGGTAGCGGGAATTATTACGAGCAGTACTTC TRBV9 TRBD2 . TRBJ2-7
CASSVESSMNTEAFF TGTGCCAGCAGCGTAGAATCGAGCATGAACACTGAAGCTTTCTTT TRBV9 . once TRBJ1-1
CASSLIASSGTYEQYF TGTGCCAGCAGTTTAATCGCCTCTAGCGGGACCTACGAGCAGTACTTC TRBV28 TRBD2 once TRBJ2-7
CASNGAFF TGTGCCAGCAACGGAGCTTTCTTT TRBV28 . few TRBJ1-1
CAWGSLVGLGDTQYF TGTGCCTGGGGAAGCTTAGTGGGGCTGGGAGATACGCAGTATTTT TRBV30 . . TRBJ2-3
CASSLASGSGDEQFF TGTGCCAGCAGCTTGGCTAGCGGGAGTGGGGATGAGCAGTTCTTC TRBV5-4 TRBD2 . TRBJ2-1
CASSPGGHLSNQPQHF TGTGCCAGCTCACCGGGCGGACACCTTAGCAATCAGCCCCAGCATTTT TRBV18 . . TRBJ1-5
CASSVREYGNIQYF TGTGCCAGCAGTGTACGGGAGTACGGAAACATTCAGTACTTC TRBV6-1 . . TRBJ2-4
CASTPGGPNTEAFF TGTGCCAGCACCCCAGGGGGACCGAACACTGAAGCTTTCTTT TRBV18 TRBD1 . TRBJ1-1
CASRDRGRTEAFF TGTGCCAGCCGGGACAGGGGGAGGACTGAAGCTTTCTTT TRBV2 TRBD1 . TRBJ1-1
CASSEIAGVDEQFF TGTGCCAGCAGTGAGATAGCGGGAGTAGATGAGCAGTTCTTC TRBV6-4 TRBD2 . TRBJ2-1
CASSRGSRNTEAFF TGCGCCAGCAGTAGGGGCAGCAGGAACACTGAAGCTTTCTTT TRBV5-1 . once TRBJ1-1
CASSKQGSVDTQYF TGTGCCAGCAGTAAACAGGGGTCGGTAGATACGCAGTATTTT TRBV6-5 TRBD1 . TRBJ2-3
CAITQDSNQPQHF TGTGCCATCACGCAGGATAGCAATCAGCCCCAGCATTTT TRBV10-3 . . TRBJ1-5
CASSEAGGTGSNKQFF TGTGCCAGCAGTGAAGCTGGAGGGACAGGGTCTAATAAGCAGTTCTTC TRBV6-1 TRBD1 . TRBJ2-1
CASSLTGTSGSYEQYF TGTGCCAGCAGCTTAACCGGGACTAGCGGCTCCTACGAGCAGTACTTC TRBV28 TRBD2 . TRBJ2-7
CASSLEGVGWVPLDTQYF TGTGCCAGCAGCTTGGAGGGGGTAGGGTGGGTCCCTTTAGATACGCAGTATTTT TRBV5-7 . once TRBJ2-3
CATSRDGGLENTQYF TGTGCCACCAGCAGAGATGGGGGACTAGAGAATACGCAGTATTTT TRBV15 TRBD2 . TRBJ2-3
CASSAVGGGQETQYF TGTGCCAGCAGTGCGGTGGGAGGTGGGCAAGAGACCCAGTACTTC TRBV6-1 . . TRBJ2-5
CASSYFPNTEAFF TGTGCCAGCAGTTATTTTCCAAACACTGAAGCTTTCTTT TRBV6-5 . . TRBJ1-1
CASSLAGGAGYTF TGTGCCAGCAGCTTGGCCGGGGGGGCCGGCTACACCTTC TRBV5-6 . . TRBJ1-2
CASGSRVSNTEAFF TGTGCCAGCGGTAGTCGGGTTTCGAACACTGAAGCTTTCTTT TRBV6-5 . . TRBJ1-1
CASSPDRGREKLFF TGTGCCAGCAGTCCGGACAGGGGTCGTGAAAAACTGTTTTTT TRBV6-5 TRBD1 . TRBJ1-4
CASIGQGRYTF TGTGCCAGCATAGGACAGGGACGCTACACCTTC TRBV6-1 TRBD1 . TRBJ1-2
CASSRDRGRGGANVLTF TGCGCCAGCAGCAGGGACAGGGGGCGCGGTGGGGCCAACGTCCTGACTTTC TRBV5-1 TRBD1 . TRBJ2-6
CASSFRDRDNEQYF TGTGCCAGCAGTTTCCGGGACAGGGACAACGAGCAGTACTTC TRBV6-6 TRBD1 . TRBJ2-7